This T cell receptor beta chain was captured in a study of post-analysis software for immune sequencing data. Study at large: Secondary progressive, relapsing-remitting and progressive-relapsing multiple sclerosis were among the included disease courses.

CDR1 and CDR2 from the germline V gene are ENHRY and SYGVKD. V shed 6 bases and J 3 bases; nucleotides not matched to a gene: 11. The CDR3 has 17 residues. Regarding the study as a whole: Among multiple sclerosis patients, normalized Chao1 diversity was significantly below that of controls. TRBV5-6, TRBV5-1 and TRBV20-1 belonged to a set of a few TRBV segments that were more frequent in patients than controls.

Notes on this clonotype: No antigen is known for it.

The TCR beta cDNA libraries carried unique molecular identifiers. The T cell input of roughly 0.9 to 10 million gave hundreds of thousands of cDNA molecules. TCRdb processed the PCR reads anew with MiXCR; each CDR3 protein has one entry. The sample lists hundreds of thousands of distinct CDR3 sequences; about 32% were seen once. The V and J genes are TRBV10-3 and TRBJ1-1; the match to TRBD1 covers 12 bases. The sample was blood. The receptor was isolated from a girl between 10 and 17 years old with multiple sclerosis. DNA of the CDR3: TGTGCCATCAGACGAACGGGACAGGGGGCGCGGCACACTGAAGCTTTCTTT. Protein product: CAIRRTGQGARHTEAFF.